The 11 T cell receptor beta chains reported below all come from one sample, sequenced in a study of identical twins. TCRdb passed the 5' RACE reads through MiXCR, listing each CDR3 protein once. This table holds 450,000 or so distinct CDR3 sequences, about 14% found once. The data were also submitted as part of a second study, on yellow fever vaccine responses in identical twins.

The sequencing input was CD4+ T cells sorted from blood. The receptor source for this set is a woman between 18 and 29 years old in good health.

The chain couples TRBV3-1 to TRBJ2-2; 8 bases are shared with TRBD2. V gave up 8 bases and J gave up 8 bases; unmatched junction bases: 19. Germline V lookup: CDR1 LGHDT, CDR2 YNNKEL (reference sequence). CDR3 length equals 17 residues. CDR3 loop: CASRSNSIERERGELFF. The CDR3 DNA is TGTGCCAGCCGATCCAATTCAATTGAGCGGGAGAGGGGGGAGCTGTTTTTT.

This clonotype occurred many times. The V call is TRBV15, the J call TRBJ2-5; possibly TRBD2 for D (6 bases). Trimming took 0 bases from V and 4 from J, leaving 21 bases between them. The germline gives CDR1 LNHNV, CDR2 YYDKDF (reference sequence). The CDR3 covers 18 residues. CDR3 sequence: CATSRERVRPGLGETQYF. The DNA for the CDR3 is TGTGCCACCAGCAGAGAGAGGGTGAGACCGGGACTGGGAGAGACCCAGTACTTC. The variable domain in full, with the rest retrieved from reference TRBV15 and TRBJ2-5, is DAMVIQNPRYQVTQFGKPVTLSCSQTLNHNVMYWYQQKSSQAPKLLFHYYDKDFNNEADTPDNFQSRRPNTSFCFLDIRSPGLGDTAMYLCATSRERVRPGLGETQYFGPGTRLLVL.

Only a few counts were recorded for this clonotype. The genes are TRBV20-1 and TRBJ2-3, with 12 bases that match TRBD2. The CDR3 runs 18 residues. Germline V lookup: CDR1 DFQATT, CDR2 SNEGSKA (reference sequence). With 6 bases clipped from V and 4 bases from J, the junction kept 17 bases outside the gene matches. The CDR3 sequence: CSAPSRPSGRAVPDTQYF. CDR3 DNA: TGCAGTGCCCCCAGTCGCCCTAGCGGGAGGGCCGTCCCAGATACGCAGTATTTT.

The V call is TRBV20-1, the J call TRBJ2-3; D is ambiguous. The CDR3 loop spans 15 amino acids. V was trimmed by 2 bases and J by 2 bases, leaving 14 bases between them. The germline gives CDR1 DFQATT, CDR2 SNEGSKA (reference sequence). Here the CDR3 reads CSARSGRTYTDTQYF. The DNA for the CDR3 is TGCAGTGCTAGAAGTGGACGGACCTACACAGATACGCAGTATTTT.

The chain couples TRBV5-4 to TRBJ2-1, with 13 bases lining up with TRBD2. The CDR3 is 15 residues long. CDR1 and CDR2 (germline): SGHNT, YYREEE (reference sequence). V was clipped by 5 bases and J by 7 bases; unmatched bases: 6. CDR3 DNA: TGTGCCAGCAGACGACTAGCGGGAGGCCGTAATGAGCAGTTCTTC. It specifies CASRRLAGGRNEQFF.

This clonotype has a count of ten or more. V and J are TRBV10-3 and TRBJ2-1, with TRBD2 as a possible D gene (6 bases). The V and J ends lost 3 bases and 8 bases respectively, with 14 bases between them. Germline V gene data show CDR1 as ENHRY and CDR2 as SYGVKD. CDR3 size: 14 residues. CDR3 bases: TGTGCCATCAGTGATCAGCTAGCGAGGGATGAGCAGTTCTTC. Its translation: CAISDQLARDEQFF.

This clonotype showed up many times. The chain couples TRBV12-3 or TRBV12-4 to TRBJ2-3, with 9 bases that match TRBD2. The CDR3 runs to 15 residues. V trimming: 6 bases; J trimming: 5 bases; junction bases outside the gene matches: 9. Written as DNA, the CDR3 is TGTGCCAGCAGCCCCTATGGTAGCGGGAGAGATACGCAGTATTTT. Encoded protein: CASSPYGSGRDTQYF.

In its sample, this clonotype was seen a few times. J is TRBJ1-2 and V is TRBV28; no clear D gene. V was clipped by 6 bases and J by 1 base, with 12 bases between them. Germline V gives CDR1 MDHEN, CDR2 SYDVKM. CDR3 length: 14 amino acids. CDR3 sequence: CASRLGAGNYGYTF. CDR3 in DNA: TGTGCCAGCAGGCTAGGTGCCGGTAACTATGGCTACACCTTC.

J is TRBJ2-7 and V is TRBV29-1; 8 bases agree with TRBD2. This CDR3 spans 15 amino acids. J lost 7 bases, V lost 2 bases, and 13 bases had no gene match. The germline V gene encodes CDR1 SQVTM and CDR2 ANQGSEA. In DNA, the CDR3 is TGCAGCGTTGAAACTGGGTTTCGGGGACTAGGGGAGCAGTACTTC. The encoded protein is CSVETGFRGLGEQYF.

This chain connects TRBV6-6 to TRBJ2-1; tentatively, D is TRBD2 (6 bases). This CDR3 is 11 amino acids long. Germline V lookup: CDR1 MNHNY, CDR2 SVGAGI (reference sequence). Trimming shortened V by 7 bases and J by 12 bases, and 13 bases separated the two germline ends. CDR3 sequence (DNA): TGTGCCAGCACGGGAGAGACTCGGCAGTTCTTC. Encoded protein: CASTGETRQFF.

This chain links TRBV30 with TRBJ2-5, with D unclear. CDR1 is GTSNPN, CDR2 SVGIG, per germline (reference sequence). V lost 2 bases, J lost 5 bases, and 12 bases lay in between. This CDR3 contains 13 residues. CDR3: CAWSFRPVETQYF. Written as DNA, the CDR3 is TGTGCCTGGAGTTTCAGGCCAGTGGAGACCCAGTACTTC.